A selection of T cell receptor beta chains follows, all from one sample in a study of cytomegalovirus exposure and HLA in healthy donors. Some clones are missing from TCRdb's copy, which holds only in-frame ones; the method was immunoSEQ multiplex PCR. This table holds nearly 100,000 clones, around 77% found once. Sequenced material: PBMCs. The receptors here all came from a woman aged 55-69 years in good health and CMV-seropositive. Both conserved end residues are part of each CDR3. Fields, in order: J gene, D gene, V gene, clone size, CDR3 protein, CDR3 DNA. D genes are given only for firm matches. The listing skips clone size in some rows; elsewhere it reads once, few, many or a size class.

>TRBJ2-7|NA|TRBV5-1|NA
CASSLAVNYEQYF
TGCGCCAGCAGCTTGGCCGTTAACTACGAGCAGTACTTC
>TRBJ2-7|TRBD2|TRBV29-1|NA
CSVGGGWPYEQYF
TGCAGCGTCGGGGGAGGGTGGCCCTACGAGCAGTACTTC
>TRBJ2-7|NA|TRBV7-6|NA
CASSLLGGGEHEQYF
TGTGCCAGCAGCTTATTAGGAGGGGGCGAACACGAGCAGTACTTC
>TRBJ2-5|TRBD2|TRBV4-2|NA
CASSQDPGLVGETQYF
TGTGCCAGCAGCCAAGATCCGGGACTAGTTGGAGAGACCCAGTACTTC
>TRBJ1-1|NA|TRBV9|NA
CASSVEAEDPRGAFF
TGTGCCAGCAGCGTAGAGGCGGAGGATCCACGGGGAGCTTTCTTT
>TRBJ2-1|NA|TRBV7-3|NA
CASSPLAGSYNEQFF
TGTGCCAGCAGCCCTTTGGCGGGATCCTACAATGAGCAGTTCTTC
>TRBJ2-3|NA|TRBV2|NA
CASSALADTQYF
TGTGCCAGCAGTGCACTAGCAGATACGCAGTATTTT
>TRBJ2-6|TRBD1|TRBV5-1|NA
CASSLYPGGISGANVLTF
TGCGCCAGCAGCTTGTATCCAGGGGGCATATCTGGGGCCAACGTCCTGACTTTC
>TRBJ1-4|NA|TRBV19|NA
CASRRGFNEKLFF
TGTGCCAGTAGAAGGGGATTTAATGAAAAACTGTTTTTT
>TRBJ2-4|NA|TRBV27|NA
CASSREGDSKNIQYF
TGTGCCAGCAGCCGCGAAGGGGACTCAAAAAACATTCAGTACTTC
>TRBJ2-3|NA|TRBV10-1|NA
CASRPSAATGDTQYF
TGCGCCAGCAGGCCGTCGGCGGCGACCGGGGATACGCAGTATTTT
>TRBJ2-3|TRBD1|TRBV6-1|NA
CASSEGTGGFDTQYF
TGTGCCAGCAGTGAAGGGACAGGGGGCTTCGATACGCAGTATTTT
>TRBJ1-5|NA|TRBV19|few
CASSPTGPNQPQHF
TGTGCCAGTAGTCCCACAGGGCCTAATCAGCCCCAGCATTTT
>TRBJ2-3|NA|TRBV5-1|NA
CASSLGRGATDTQYF
TGCGCCAGCAGCTTGGGGCGGGGAGCCACAGATACGCAGTATTTT
>TRBJ2-3|TRBD2|TRBV5-6|few
CASSLGLAGEADTQYF
TGTGCCAGCAGCTTGGGACTAGCGGGAGAAGCAGATACGCAGTATTTT
>TRBJ2-4|NA|TRBV19|NA
CASRPPDLAKNIQYF
TGTGCCAGTAGACCCCCGGACTTAGCCAAAAACATTCAGTACTTC
>TRBJ2-7|TRBD1|TRBV27|NA
CASSSWDRPGNEQYF
TGTGCCAGCAGTTCTTGGGACAGGCCGGGGAACGAGCAGTACTTC
>TRBJ2-1|NA|TRBV9|NA
CASSAGNNEQFF
TGTGCCAGCAGCGCGGGAAACAATGAGCAGTTCTTC
>TRBJ1-2|TRBD1|TRBV2|NA
CASSSDRGMGGYTF
TGTGCCAGCAGCTCCGACAGGGGGATGGGCGGCTACACCTTC
>TRBJ2-1|TRBD2|TRBV4-2|NA
CASSLGLDSYNEQFF
TGTGCCAGCAGCCTCGGACTAGATTCCTACAATGAGCAGTTCTTC
>TRBJ1-4|NA|TRBV6-1|NA
CAILDSIKEKLFF
TGTGCCATCCTAGACAGTATTAAAGAAAAACTGTTTTTT
>TRBJ2-7|TRBD1|TRBV28|NA
CASSAAGGRRYEQYF
TGTGCCAGCTCAGCCGCAGGGGGCAGAAGGTACGAGCAGTACTTC
>TRBJ1-4|NA|TRBV7-3|NA
CASSLSPGHPLIF
TGTGCCAGCAGCCTCTCACCGGGACATCCGTTGATTTTT
>TRBJ1-2|NA|TRBV18|NA
CASSPRTEGRDGYTF
TGTGCCAGCTCACCTCGGACAGAGGGCCGTGATGGCTACACCTTC
>TRBJ2-6|TRBD2|TRBV7-9|NA
CASSLRAGISGANVLTF
TGTGCCAGCAGCTTAAGAGCGGGGATCTCTGGGGCCAACGTCCTGACTTTC
>TRBJ2-5|TRBD2|TRBV4-2|NA
CASSRRLAGGETQYF
TGTGCCAGCAGCCGACGACTAGCGGGAGGGGAGACCCAGTACTTC